These T cell receptor beta chains were read from a single sample in a study of blood T cells in healthy people across ages. TCRdb itself ran the 5' RACE reads through MiXCR, one entry per CDR3 protein. The sample includes more than 800,000 distinct CDR3 sequences, less than 35% of them seen just once. Input material: blood. Every receptor here comes from a woman aged 80 or over in good health. Both conserved end residues are part of each CDR3.

V gene	J gene	CDR3 protein
TRBV7-8	TRBJ2-5	CASSLGGPLAGETQYF
TRBV11-3	TRBJ2-3	CASTGTFRDTQYF
TRBV20-1	TRBJ1-2	CSARAFDREDYGYTF
TRBV12-3/TRBV12-4	TRBJ1-2	CASSRPSEGVYGYTF
TRBV15	.	CATSRGKTEGEGEQYF
TRBV7-9	TRBJ2-1	CASSLEGLAGAPYNEQFF
TRBV7-8	TRBJ2-1	CASSFPPPSEQFF
TRBV5-1	TRBJ1-4	CASSPVWAPREKLFF
TRBV6-5	TRBJ2-5	CASSYDRGSQETQYF
TRBV13	TRBJ2-1	CASSPPHQTGLAGEQFF
TRBV7-6	TRBJ2-1	CASSQTSGSYNEQFF
TRBV12-3/TRBV12-4	TRBJ1-1	CASSFVSMNTEAFF
TRBV5-1	TRBJ1-1	CASSLFQDDTEAFF
TRBV5-6	TRBJ1-1	CASSPLERTEAFF
TRBV4-2	TRBJ2-5	CASSPTSGQETQYF
TRBV30	TRBJ2-1	CAWSGFRGDEQFF
TRBV6-5	TRBJ2-5	CASSYPGLAGIETQYF
TRBV7-2	TRBJ1-2	CASSLVPTVYGYTF
TRBV9	TRBJ1-1	CASRATGQGIRDTEAFF
TRBV7-2	TRBJ1-5	CASSLSRGDNQPQHF
TRBV11-2	TRBJ2-5	CASSLDYVSGGTIQETQYF
TRBV20-1	TRBJ1-5	CSARDLGGIGNQPQHF
TRBV20-1	TRBJ2-1	CSARDPLRGGLNEQFF
TRBV29-1	TRBJ2-7	CSVRTGGSYEQYF
TRBV11-2	TRBJ2-3	CASSSYQASGGVTQYF
TRBV12-3/TRBV12-4	TRBJ1-1	CASSLGGFLRSGMNTEAFF
TRBV7-2	TRBJ2-3	CASSLSAGVGTDTQYF
TRBV4-3	TRBJ1-6	CASSQVQQEFNNSPLHF
TRBV7-2	TRBJ2-3	CASSLSANTDTQYF
TRBV6-2/TRBV6-3	TRBJ1-2	CASSYDTGAYGYTF
TRBV12-3/TRBV12-4	TRBJ2-3	CASSSQGARPDTQYF
TRBV13	TRBJ2-1	CASSASLLDNEQFF
TRBV20-1	TRBJ1-1	CSARDLPGTGMSTEAFF
TRBV6-5	TRBJ1-5	CASSYSGQVNQPQHF
TRBV9	TRBJ2-1	CASSGKQGSPLDEQFF
TRBV4-1	TRBJ2-5	CASSQATGQGVETQYF
TRBV5-1	TRBJ1-2	CASSTYTGGGYGYTF